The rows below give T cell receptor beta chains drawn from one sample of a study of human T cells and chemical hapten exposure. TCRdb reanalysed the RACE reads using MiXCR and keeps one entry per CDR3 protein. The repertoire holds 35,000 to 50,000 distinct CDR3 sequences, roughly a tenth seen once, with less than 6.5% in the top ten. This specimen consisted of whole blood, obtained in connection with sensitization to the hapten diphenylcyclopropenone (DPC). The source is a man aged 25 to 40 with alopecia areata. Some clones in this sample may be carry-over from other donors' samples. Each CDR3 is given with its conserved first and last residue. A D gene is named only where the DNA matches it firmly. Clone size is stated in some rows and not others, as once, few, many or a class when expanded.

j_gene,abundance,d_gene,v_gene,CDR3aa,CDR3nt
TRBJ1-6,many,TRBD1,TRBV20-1,CSAVTGTASNSPLHF,TGCAGTGCGGTTACCGGGACAGCTTCTAATTCACCCCTCCACTTT
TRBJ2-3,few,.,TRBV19,CASSSGNADTQYF,TGTGCCAGTAGTTCGGGGAACGCAGATACGCAGTATTTT
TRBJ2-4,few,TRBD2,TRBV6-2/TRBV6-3,CASSDPAGGADIQYF,TGTGCCAGCAGTGACCCAGCGGGAGGGGCGGACATTCAGTACTTC
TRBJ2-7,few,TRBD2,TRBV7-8,CASSPSTSGALWEQYF,TGTGCCAGCAGCCCATCGACTAGCGGGGCGCTTTGGGAGCAGTACTTC
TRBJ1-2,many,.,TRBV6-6,CASSPGSPAAGYTF,TGTGCCAGCTCGCCCGGGAGTCCCGCCGCGGGCTACACCTTC
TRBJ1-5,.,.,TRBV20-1,CSARAENQPQHF,TGCAGTGCTAGAGCGGAAAATCAGCCCCAGCATTTT
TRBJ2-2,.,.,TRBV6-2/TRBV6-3,CASSLVSYTGELFF,TGTGCCAGCAGTTTAGTTAGCTATACCGGGGAGCTGTTTTTT
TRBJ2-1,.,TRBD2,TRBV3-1,CASRLAGEYNEQFF,TGTGCCAGCAGGCTCGCGGGGGAGTACAATGAGCAGTTCTTC
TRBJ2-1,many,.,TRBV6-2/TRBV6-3,CASSRRGGYSYNEQFF,TGTGCCAGCAGCCGCCGCGGGGGCTACTCCTACAATGAGCAGTTCTTC
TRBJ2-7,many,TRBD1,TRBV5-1,CASSVGTGTYEQYF,TGCGCCAGCAGCGTCGGGACAGGAACCTACGAGCAGTACTTC
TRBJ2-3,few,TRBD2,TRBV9,CASSVVASGHTQYF,TGTGCCAGCAGCGTAGTGGCTAGCGGCCATACGCAGTATTTT
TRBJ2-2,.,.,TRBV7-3,CASSFGGPTGELFF,TGTGCCAGCAGCTTCGGGGGGCCCACCGGGGAGCTGTTTTTT
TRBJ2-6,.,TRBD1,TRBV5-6,CASSVGQGAAGANVLTF,TGTGCCAGCAGCGTCGGACAGGGGGCAGCAGGGGCCAACGTCCTGACTTTC
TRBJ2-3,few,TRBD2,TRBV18,CASSRSGGAVTDTQYF,TGTGCCAGCTCACGTAGCGGGGGGGCCGTTACAGATACGCAGTATTTT
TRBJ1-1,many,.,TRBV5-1,CASSLDGVYVAEAFF,TGCGCCAGCAGCTTGGACGGGGTATATGTCGCTGAAGCTTTCTTT
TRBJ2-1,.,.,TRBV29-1,CSVAVTYNEQFF,TGCAGCGTTGCGGTGACCTACAATGAGCAGTTCTTC
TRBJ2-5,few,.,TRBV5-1,CASSLDLAGETQYF,TGCGCCAGCAGCTTGGATCTGGCAGGAGAGACCCAGTACTTC
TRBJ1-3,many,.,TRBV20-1,CSAKGGGNTIYF,TGCAGTGCGAAAGGGGGTGGAAACACCATATATTTT
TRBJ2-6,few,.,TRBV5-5,CASSPVSGANVLTF,TGTGCCAGCAGCCCGGTATCTGGGGCCAACGTCCTGACTTTC
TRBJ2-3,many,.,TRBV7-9,CASSLDGRSTDTQYF,TGTGCCAGCAGCTTAGACGGCCGAAGCACAGATACGCAGTATTTT
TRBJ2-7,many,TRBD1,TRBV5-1,CASSPLQGHSYEQYF,TGCGCCAGCAGCCCTTTACAGGGGCACTCCTACGAGCAGTACTTC
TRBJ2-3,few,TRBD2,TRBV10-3,CAISHFETSGSTDTQYF,TGTGCCATCAGCCACTTTGAGACTAGCGGGAGCACAGATACGCAGTATTTT
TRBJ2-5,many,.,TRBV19,CASSIHSRGAGYETQYF,TGTGCCAGTAGTATCCATAGCCGGGGCGCAGGGTATGAGACCCAGTACTTC
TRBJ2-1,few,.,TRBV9,CASSVDEGVNEQFF,TGTGCCAGCAGCGTAGATGAGGGGGTGAATGAGCAGTTCTTC
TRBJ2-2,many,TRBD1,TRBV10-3,CAMWTGTNTGELFF,TGTGCCATGTGGACAGGGACGAACACCGGGGAGCTGTTTTTT
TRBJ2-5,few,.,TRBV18,CASSPLTVQETQYF,TGTGCCAGCTCACCACTTACAGTTCAAGAGACCCAGTACTTC
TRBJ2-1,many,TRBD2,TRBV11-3,CASSLVALAGGRSPSYNEQFF,TGTGCCAGCAGCTTAGTCGCCCTAGCGGGAGGACGCTCGCCTTCCTACAATGAGCAGTTCTTC
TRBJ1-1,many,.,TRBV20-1,CSAGGIRANTEAFF,TGCAGTGCTGGGGGAATCAGGGCGAACACTGAAGCTTTCTTT
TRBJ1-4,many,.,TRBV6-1,CASSVVWSEKLFF,TGTGCCAGCAGTGTCGTCTGGTCCGAAAAACTGTTTTTT